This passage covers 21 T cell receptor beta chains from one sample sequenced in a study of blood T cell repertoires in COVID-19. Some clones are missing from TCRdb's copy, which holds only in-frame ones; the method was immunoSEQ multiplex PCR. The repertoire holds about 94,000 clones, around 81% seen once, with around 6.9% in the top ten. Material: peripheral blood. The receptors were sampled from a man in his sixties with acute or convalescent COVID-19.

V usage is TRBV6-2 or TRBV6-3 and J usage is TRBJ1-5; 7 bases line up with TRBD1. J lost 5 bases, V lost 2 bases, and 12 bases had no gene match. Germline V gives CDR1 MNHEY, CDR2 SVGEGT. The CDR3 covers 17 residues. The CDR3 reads CASSYLTKGAWDQPQHF. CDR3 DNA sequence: TGTGCCAGCAGTTACCTTACCAAGGGGGCGTGGGATCAGCCCCAGCATTTT.

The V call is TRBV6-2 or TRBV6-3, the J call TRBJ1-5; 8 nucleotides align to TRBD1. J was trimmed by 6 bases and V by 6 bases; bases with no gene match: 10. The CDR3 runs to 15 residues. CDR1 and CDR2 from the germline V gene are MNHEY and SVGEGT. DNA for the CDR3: TGTGCCAGCAGCCCCTACACAGGGGGTTTTCAGCCCCAGCATTTT. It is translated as CASSPYTGGFQPQHF.

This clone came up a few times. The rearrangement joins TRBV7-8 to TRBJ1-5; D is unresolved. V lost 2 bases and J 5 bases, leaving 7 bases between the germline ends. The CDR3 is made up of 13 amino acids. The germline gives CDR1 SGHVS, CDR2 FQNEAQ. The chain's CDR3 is CASSLTADQPQHF. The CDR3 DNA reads TGTGCCAGCAGCTTAACTGCGGATCAGCCCCAGCATTTT.

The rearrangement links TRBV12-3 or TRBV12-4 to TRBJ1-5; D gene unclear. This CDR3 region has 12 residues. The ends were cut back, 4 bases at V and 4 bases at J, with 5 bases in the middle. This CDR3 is CASSSGNQPQHF. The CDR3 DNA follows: TGTGCCAGCAGTTCGGGGAATCAGCCCCAGCATTTT.

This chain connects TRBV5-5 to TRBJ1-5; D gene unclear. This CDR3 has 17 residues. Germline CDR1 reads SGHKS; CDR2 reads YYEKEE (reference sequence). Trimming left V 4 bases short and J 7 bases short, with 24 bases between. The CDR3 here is CASSPREGTPGRQPQHF. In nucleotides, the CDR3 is TGTGCCAGCAGCCCGAGGGAAGGAACTCCGGGCCGCCAGCCCCAGCATTTT.

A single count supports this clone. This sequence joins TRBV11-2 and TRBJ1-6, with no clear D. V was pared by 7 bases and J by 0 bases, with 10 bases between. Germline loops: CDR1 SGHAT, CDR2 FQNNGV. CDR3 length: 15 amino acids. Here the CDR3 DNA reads TGTGCCAGCACCAAACCCAGCTCCTATAATTCACCCCTCCACTTT. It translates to CASTKPSSYNSPLHF.

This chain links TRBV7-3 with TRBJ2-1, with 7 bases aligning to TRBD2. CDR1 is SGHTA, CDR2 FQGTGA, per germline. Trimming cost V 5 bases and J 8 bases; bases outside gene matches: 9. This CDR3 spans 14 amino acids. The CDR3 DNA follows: TGTGCCAGCAGCCCCGGCGGGGGTGACTATGAGCAGTTCTTC. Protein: CASSPGGGDYEQFF.

CDR3 in DNA: TGTGCCAGCAGCTTCGACAGGGCGATGGGCTACACCTTC. This sequence encodes CASSFDRAMGYTF. V gene TRBV7-2 combines with J gene TRBJ1-2, with 7 bases fitting TRBD1. Germline V CDR1 and CDR2: SGHTA, FQGNSA. CDR3 length equals 13 residues. The V segment lost 3 bases and the J segment 8 bases; nucleotides outside the gene matches: 6.

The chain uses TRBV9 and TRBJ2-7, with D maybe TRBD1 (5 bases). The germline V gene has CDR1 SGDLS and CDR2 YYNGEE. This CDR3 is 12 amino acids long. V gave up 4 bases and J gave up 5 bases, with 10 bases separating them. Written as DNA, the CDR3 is TGTGCCAGCAGCCAGGGTGAGGACGAGCAGTACTTC. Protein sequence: CASSQGEDEQYF.

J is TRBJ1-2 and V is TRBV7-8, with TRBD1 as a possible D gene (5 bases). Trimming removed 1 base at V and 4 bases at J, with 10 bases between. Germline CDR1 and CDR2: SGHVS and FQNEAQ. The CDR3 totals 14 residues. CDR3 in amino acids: CASSLGQRIYGYTF. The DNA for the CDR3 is TGTGCCAGCAGCTTAGGACAGAGGATCTATGGCTACACCTTC. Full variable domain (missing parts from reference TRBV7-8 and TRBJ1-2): GAGVSQSPRYKVAKRGQDVALRCDPISGHVSLFWYQQALGQGPEFLTYFQNEAQLDKSGLPSDRFFAERPEGSVSTLKIQRTQQEDSAVYLCASSLGQRIYGYTFGSGTRLTVV.

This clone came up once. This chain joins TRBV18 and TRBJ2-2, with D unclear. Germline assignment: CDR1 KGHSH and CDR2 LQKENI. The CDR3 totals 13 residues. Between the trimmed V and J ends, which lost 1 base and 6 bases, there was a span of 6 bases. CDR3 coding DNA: TGTGCCAGCTCACCACAAGACTCCGGGGAGCTGTTTTTT. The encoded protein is CASSPQDSGELFF. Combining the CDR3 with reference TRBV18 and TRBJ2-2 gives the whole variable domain NAGVMQNPRHLVRRRGQEARLRCSPMKGHSHVYWYRQLPEEGLKFMVYLQKENIIDESGMPKERFSAEFPKEGPSILRIQQVVRGDSAAYFCASSPQDSGELFFGEGSRLTVL.

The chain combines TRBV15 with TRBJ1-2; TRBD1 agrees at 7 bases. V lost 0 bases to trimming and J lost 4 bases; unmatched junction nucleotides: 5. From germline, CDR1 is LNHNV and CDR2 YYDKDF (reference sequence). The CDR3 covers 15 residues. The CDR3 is CATSRDHGTAYGYTF. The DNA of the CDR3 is TGTGCCACCAGCAGAGATCACGGGACAGCCTATGGCTACACCTTC.

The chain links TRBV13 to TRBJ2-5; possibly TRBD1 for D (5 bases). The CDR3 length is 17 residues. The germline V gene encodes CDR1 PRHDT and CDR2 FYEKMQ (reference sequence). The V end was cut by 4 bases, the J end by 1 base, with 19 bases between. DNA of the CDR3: TGTGCCAGCAGCTCGCCCCCTGGGGCCACTACCCAAGAGACCCAGTACTTC. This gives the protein CASSSPPGATTQETQYF.

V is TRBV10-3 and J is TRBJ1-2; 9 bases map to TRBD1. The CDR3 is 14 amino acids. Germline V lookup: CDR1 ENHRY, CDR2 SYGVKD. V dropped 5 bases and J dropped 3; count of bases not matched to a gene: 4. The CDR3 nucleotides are TGTGCCATCAGTAGGACAGGGGAGGACTATGGCTACACCTTC. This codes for CAISRTGEDYGYTF.

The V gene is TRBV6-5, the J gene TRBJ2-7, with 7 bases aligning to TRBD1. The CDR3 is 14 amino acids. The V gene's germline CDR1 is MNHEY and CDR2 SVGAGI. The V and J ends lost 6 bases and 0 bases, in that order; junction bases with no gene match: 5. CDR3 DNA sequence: TGTGCCAGCAGACCGACAGGGAGCTCCTACGAGCAGTACTTC. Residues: CASRPTGSSYEQYF.

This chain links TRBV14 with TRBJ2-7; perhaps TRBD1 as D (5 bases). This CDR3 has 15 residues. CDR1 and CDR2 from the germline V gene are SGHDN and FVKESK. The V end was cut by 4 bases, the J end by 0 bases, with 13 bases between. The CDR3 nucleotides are TGTGCCAGCAGCCCCTTGGGGCAGGACTCCTACGAGCAGTACTTC. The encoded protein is CASSPLGQDSYEQYF.

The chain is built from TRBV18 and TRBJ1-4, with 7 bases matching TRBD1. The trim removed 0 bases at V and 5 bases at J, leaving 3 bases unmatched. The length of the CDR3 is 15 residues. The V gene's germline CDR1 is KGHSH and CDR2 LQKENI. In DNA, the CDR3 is TGTGCCAGCTCACCACCCTCACAGGGGAATGAAAAACTGTTTTTT. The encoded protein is CASSPPSQGNEKLFF.

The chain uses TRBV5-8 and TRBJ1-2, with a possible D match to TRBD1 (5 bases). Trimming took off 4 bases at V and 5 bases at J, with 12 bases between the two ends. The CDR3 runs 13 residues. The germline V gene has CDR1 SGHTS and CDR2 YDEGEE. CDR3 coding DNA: TGTGCCAGCAGCCCCGGGACTGAATATGGCTACACCTTC. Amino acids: CASSPGTEYGYTF.

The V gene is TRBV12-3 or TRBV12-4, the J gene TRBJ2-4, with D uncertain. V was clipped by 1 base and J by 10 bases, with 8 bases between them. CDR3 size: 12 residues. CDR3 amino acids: CASSLVAEIQYF. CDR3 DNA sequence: TGTGCCAGCAGTTTAGTGGCAGAAATTCAGTACTTC.

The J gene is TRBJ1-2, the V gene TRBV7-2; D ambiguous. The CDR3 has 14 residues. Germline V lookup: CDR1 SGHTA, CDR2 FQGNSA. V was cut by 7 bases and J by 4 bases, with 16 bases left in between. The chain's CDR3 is CASTLPGRPYGYTF. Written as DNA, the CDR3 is TGTGCCAGCACCCTCCCGGGTCGCCCCTATGGCTACACCTTC.

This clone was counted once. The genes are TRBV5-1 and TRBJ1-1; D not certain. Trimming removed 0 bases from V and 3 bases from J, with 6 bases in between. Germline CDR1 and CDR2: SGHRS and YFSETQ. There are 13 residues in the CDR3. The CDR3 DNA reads TGCGCCAGCAGCTTGGCTGGCTACACTGAAGCTTTCTTT. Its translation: CASSLAGYTEAFF.